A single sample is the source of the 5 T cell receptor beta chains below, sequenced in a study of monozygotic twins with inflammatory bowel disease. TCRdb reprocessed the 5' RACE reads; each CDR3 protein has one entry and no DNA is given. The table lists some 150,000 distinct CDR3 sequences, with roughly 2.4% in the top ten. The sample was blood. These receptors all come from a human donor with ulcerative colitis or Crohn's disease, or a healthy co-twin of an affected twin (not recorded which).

CDR3 loop: CASSLEGQGSGNTIYF. The V and J genes are TRBV7-6 and TRBJ1-3. Germline-derived CDR1 and CDR2 are SGHVS and FNYEAQ. CDR3 length: 16 residues.

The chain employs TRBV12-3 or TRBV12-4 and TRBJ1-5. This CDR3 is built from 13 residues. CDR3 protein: CASEGNRNQPQHF.

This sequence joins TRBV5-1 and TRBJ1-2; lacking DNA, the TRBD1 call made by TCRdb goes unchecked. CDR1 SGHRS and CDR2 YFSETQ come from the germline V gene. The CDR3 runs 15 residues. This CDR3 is CASSLELAGDNGYTF.

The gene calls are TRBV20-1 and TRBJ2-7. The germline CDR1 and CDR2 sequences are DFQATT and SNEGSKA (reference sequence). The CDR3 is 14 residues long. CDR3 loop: CSAEARGSSYEQYF.

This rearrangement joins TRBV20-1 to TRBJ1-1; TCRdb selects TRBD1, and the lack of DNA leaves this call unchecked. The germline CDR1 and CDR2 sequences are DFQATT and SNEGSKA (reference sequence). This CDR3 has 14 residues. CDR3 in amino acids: CSAHGGGPNTEAFF.